The 32 T cell receptor beta chains presented below share a single source sample, sequenced in a study of regulatory T cells. Study observations and caveats: Hydrophobic residues at CDR3 positions 6 and 7 were enriched in conventional CD4+ T cells of CD3G-deficient patients.

For these TCRs, the target antigens are not known. The PCR used 52 TRBV and 13 TRBJ primers. Profiled with immunoSEQ multiplex PCR; TCRdb holds only in-frame clones, not every one. The sample consists of some 20,000 clones, about 88% of them appearing once. Sequencing used conventional CD4+ T cells sorted from blood. Receptors were obtained from a child aged 10 to 17 with CD3G deficiency.

V usage is TRBV11-2 and J usage is TRBJ2-7; D possibly corresponds to TRBD1 (6 bases). V dropped 2 bases and J dropped 1 base, with 15 bases sitting between them. Per germline, CDR1 SGHAT and CDR2 FQNNGV. This CDR3 has 16 amino acids. CDR3 sequence (DNA): TGTGCCAGCAGCTTAAAAGGACCTGGGACATCCTACGAGCAGTACTTC. Protein sequence: CASSLKGPGTSYEQYF. Drawing the rest from reference TRBV11-2 and TRBJ2-7, the complete variable domain is EAGVAQSPRYKIIEKRQSVAFWCNPISGHATLYWYQQILGQGPKLLIQFQNNGVVDDSQLPKDRFSAERLKGVDSTLKIQPAKLEDSAVYLCASSLKGPGTSYEQYFGPGTRLTVT.

The J gene is TRBJ2-3, the V gene TRBV11-2; D is undetermined. Germline assignment: CDR1 SGHAT and CDR2 FQNNGV. The CDR3 contains 13 residues. V lost 5 bases to trimming and J lost 5 bases, with 11 bases between them. The CDR3 coding sequence is TGTGCCAGCAGCCCCGAGCCGGGAGATACGCAGTATTTT. Protein sequence: CASSPEPGDTQYF.

The gene calls are TRBV6-6 and TRBJ2-4, with D unresolved. Looked up from germline, CDR1 is MNHNY and CDR2 is SVGAGI (reference sequence). Trimming removed 3 bases from V and 0 bases from J, with 9 bases in between. The CDR3 has 15 amino acids. The CDR3 is CASSYQGLAKNIQYF. The CDR3 DNA reads TGTGCCAGCAGTTATCAAGGTCTAGCCAAAAACATTCAGTACTTC.

The CDR3, as DNA: TGTGCCAGCAGCTTTAGCGGCACAGATACGCAGTATTTT. This translates into CASSFSGTDTQYF. The rearrangement joins TRBV7-9 to TRBJ2-3; a weak D match, TRBD2 (5 bases). This CDR3 has 13 residues. V lost 3 bases, J lost 1 base, and 5 bases lay in between. CDR1 is SEHNR and CDR2 is FQNEAQ in the germline V gene (reference sequence).

The rearrangement links TRBV27 to TRBJ2-3; 7 bases match TRBD2. Germline values: CDR1 MNHEY, CDR2 SMNVEV (reference sequence). V dropped 2 bases and J dropped 5; count of bases not matched to a gene: 10. This CDR3 has 16 residues. Here the CDR3 DNA reads TGTGCCAGCAGTTTAAAGGGTGCGGGAGCGGGAGATACGCAGTATTTT. Amino acids: CASSLKGAGAGDTQYF.

V gene TRBV6-1 combines with J gene TRBJ1-1; D is perhaps TRBD1 (5 bases). This CDR3 spans 13 amino acids. The germline gives CDR1 MNHNS, CDR2 SASEGT. Trimming took 6 bases from V and 1 from J, leaving 9 bases between them. The CDR3 reads CASRLTGNTEAFF. As DNA, the CDR3 is TGTGCCAGCAGGCTAACAGGGAACACTGAAGCTTTCTTT.

This sequence joins TRBV7-6 and TRBJ2-2; the D gene is possibly TRBD1 (5 bases). This CDR3 contains 18 residues. Deletions cut 1 base from V and 0 bases from J, with 15 bases between. Germline assignment: CDR1 SGHVS and CDR2 FNYEAQ. The CDR3 sequence: CASSLVPPQGANTGELFF. CDR3 DNA sequence: TGTGCCAGCAGCTTAGTCCCCCCCCAAGGGGCGAACACCGGGGAGCTGTTTTTT.

The chain links TRBV7-9 to TRBJ2-3; TRBD2 matches at 11 bases. Losses at the gene ends were 6 bases for V and 0 bases for J; bases not matched to a gene: 2. Germline values: CDR1 SEHNR, CDR2 FQNEAQ (reference sequence). This CDR3 is 15 amino acids long. The CDR3 sequence: CASSLAGGSTDTQYF. DNA of the CDR3: TGTGCCAGCAGTCTAGCGGGAGGAAGCACAGATACGCAGTATTTT.

The chain couples TRBV7-9 to TRBJ2-3; D tentatively reads TRBD1 or TRBD2 (5 bases each). The CDR3 loop spans 14 amino acids. Germline values: CDR1 SEHNR, CDR2 FQNEAQ (reference sequence). The V end was cut by 5 bases, the J end by 6 bases, with 15 bases between. The CDR3 nucleotides are TGTGCCAGCAGCATCGGGACGGCCCCGGATACGCAGTATTTT. The encoded protein is CASSIGTAPDTQYF.

CDR3 nucleotides: TGTGCCAGCAGTCTGGGAGTACCCGGCTCCTACGAGCAGTACTTC. It specifies CASSLGVPGSYEQYF. The chain combines TRBV28 with TRBJ2-7; tentatively, D is TRBD2 (5 bases). The CDR3 consists of 15 residues. Deletions cut 5 bases from V and 0 bases from J, with 14 bases between. Per germline, CDR1 MDHEN and CDR2 SYDVKM.

This clone was detected once. The V gene is TRBV7-9, the J gene TRBJ2-1; possible D gene TRBD2, 6 bases. V lost 1 base and J lost 1, with 14 bases in between. The CDR3 loop spans 17 amino acids. Germline CDR1 and CDR2: SEHNR and FQNEAQ (reference sequence). DNA of the CDR3: TGTGCCAGCAGCTTAGGTCGAGGGAGGCAGTCCTACAATGAGCAGTTCTTC. Translation: CASSLGRGRQSYNEQFF.

V gene TRBV5-1 combines with J gene TRBJ2-2; D gene unclear. This CDR3 has 13 amino acids. The germline gives CDR1 SGHRS, CDR2 YFSETQ. Trimming took off 5 bases at V and 1 base at J, with 6 bases between the two ends. CDR3 nucleotides: TGCGCCAGCAGACCTCTGAACACCGGGGAGCTGTTTTTT. Translation: CASRPLNTGELFF. Full variable domain (outside the CDR3, taken from reference TRBV5-1 and TRBJ2-2): KAGVTQTPRYLIKTRGQQVTLSCSPISGHRSVSWYQQTPGQGLQFLFEYFSETQRNKGNFPGRFSGRQFSNSRSEMNVSTLELGDSALYLCASRPLNTGELFFGEGSRLTVL.

This chain links TRBV6-1 with TRBJ2-7; D gene unclear. This CDR3 spans 12 amino acids. Germline V lookup: CDR1 MNHNS, CDR2 SASEGT. Trimming left V 6 bases short and J 2 bases short, with 8 bases between. In DNA, the CDR3 is TGTGCCAGCAGGAGGACCCCCTACGAGCAGTACTTC. Protein: CASRRTPYEQYF.

Regarding this clone: This sample includes further DNA sequences coding for the same CDR3. V gene TRBV9 combines with J gene TRBJ1-6; no firm D call. Germline CDR1 is SGDLS and CDR2 is YYNGEE. There are 14 residues in the CDR3. V lost 4 bases to trimming and J lost 8 bases, with 13 bases between them. CDR3 sequence (DNA): TGTGCCAGCAGCCTAGGACCAACGGATTCACCCCTCCACTTT. Translation: CASSLGPTDSPLHF.

Comments on this clone: Other DNA sequences in this specimen translate into the identical CDR3. The rearrangement joins TRBV5-1 to TRBJ2-3, with 8 positions matching TRBD1. From germline, CDR1 is SGHRS and CDR2 YFSETQ. The CDR3 loop spans 15 amino acids. V trimming: 0 bases; J trimming: 0 bases; junction bases outside the gene matches: 0. CDR3 residues: CASSLGQGSTDTQYF. The CDR3 DNA sequence: TGCGCCAGCAGCTTGGGACAGGGGAGCACAGATACGCAGTATTTT.

This clone was detected only once. The genes are TRBV6-1 and TRBJ2-5; D gene unclear. The CDR3 has 14 residues. Trimming cost V 4 bases and J 4 bases, with 13 bases left between them. Germline V gene sequence: CDR1 MNHNS, CDR2 SASEGT. CDR3 nucleotides: TGTGCCAGCAGTGGGGGTAGCTCGCTAGAGACCCAGTACTTC. Protein sequence: CASSGGSSLETQYF.

The rearrangement joins TRBV19 to TRBJ1-5; the D gene is possibly TRBD1 (6 bases). This CDR3 has 17 amino acids. CDR1 is LNHDA and CDR2 is SQIVND in the germline V gene (reference sequence). The germline V and J ends were trimmed by 3 bases and 0 bases, with 15 bases remaining between them. The CDR3 is CASSMGHRAYSNQPQHF. In DNA form, the CDR3 reads TGTGCCAGTAGTATGGGGCACAGGGCCTATAGCAATCAGCCCCAGCATTTT. The variable domain in full, completed from reference TRBV19 and TRBJ1-5, reads DGGITQSPKYLFRKEGQNVTLSCEQNLNHDAMYWYRQDPGQGLRLIYYSQIVNDFQKGDIAEGYSVSREKKESFPLTVTSAQKNPTAFYLCASSMGHRAYSNQPQHFGDGTRLSIL.

This sequence joins TRBV18 and TRBJ1-3; no firm D call. Trimming took 6 bases from V and 0 from J, leaving 15 bases between them. Germline V gene sequence: CDR1 KGHSH, CDR2 LQKENI. This CDR3 region has 16 residues. The CDR3 DNA reads as TGTGCCAGCTCTCCGTCGACTGCTATCTCTGGAAACACCATATATTTT. This codes for CASSPSTAISGNTIYF.

V usage is TRBV5-1 and J usage is TRBJ2-3; 10 bases are a match to TRBD2. Germline V gene data show CDR1 as SGHRS and CDR2 as YFSETQ. This CDR3 is 16 amino acids long. V shed 4 bases and J 3 bases; nucleotides not matched to a gene: 8. The CDR3 sequence is CASSPWTSGGTDTQYF. CDR3 DNA sequence: TGCGCCAGCAGCCCCTGGACTAGCGGTGGGACAGATACGCAGTATTTT.

The chain combines TRBV6-1 with TRBJ1-2, with D possibly matching TRBD1 (5 bases). Germline V lookup: CDR1 MNHNS, CDR2 SASEGT. Trimming took 10 bases from V and 10 from J, leaving 16 bases between them. The CDR3 runs to 11 residues. The CDR3 region has the DNA TGTGCCACAGTAACCGGGGGGTACTACACCTTC. Protein sequence: CATVTGGYYTF.

The rearrangement links TRBV28 to TRBJ1-1; D unclear. The ends were cut back, 3 bases at V and 3 bases at J, with 8 bases in the middle. The CDR3 loop spans 13 amino acids. Germline assignment: CDR1 MDHEN and CDR2 SYDVKM. In DNA, the CDR3 is TGTGCCAGCAGTTTGATCGGGTACACTGAAGCTTTCTTT. This translates into CASSLIGYTEAFF.

V gene TRBV28 combines with J gene TRBJ2-7; no firm D call. The CDR3 has 13 residues. The V and J ends lost 6 bases and 3 bases respectively, with 12 bases between them. The germline CDR1 and CDR2 sequences are MDHEN and SYDVKM. The CDR3: CASSGRNYYEQYF. CDR3 sequence (DNA): TGTGCCAGCAGCGGACGGAATTACTACGAGCAGTACTTC. Full variable domain (missing parts from reference TRBV28 and TRBJ2-7): DVKVTQSSRYLVKRTGEKVFLECVQDMDHENMFWYRQDPGLGLRLIYFSYDVKMKEKGDIPEGYSVSREKKERFSLILESASTNQTSMYLCASSGRNYYEQYFGPGTRLTVT.

This chain connects TRBV7-9 to TRBJ2-1; D possibly corresponds to TRBD1 (6 bases). The germline gives CDR1 SEHNR, CDR2 FQNEAQ (reference sequence). CDR3 length: 14 residues. V gave up 5 bases and J gave up 6 bases, with 14 bases separating them. The CDR3 sequence is CASSLKQGLNEQFF. The CDR3 DNA follows: TGTGCCAGCAGCCTTAAACAGGGCCTCAATGAGCAGTTCTTC.

J is TRBJ1-1 and V is TRBV5-1; D gene ambiguous. From germline, CDR1 is SGHRS and CDR2 YFSETQ. The CDR3 totals 13 residues. Trimming cost V 4 bases and J 2 bases, with 9 bases left between them. The CDR3 DNA is TGCGCCAGCAGCGCGGACCTTAACACTGAAGCTTTCTTT. Its protein is CASSADLNTEAFF.

This clone is a singleton in its sample. This rearrangement joins TRBV11-2 to TRBJ1-3; D may be TRBD1 (5 bases). The germline V and J ends were trimmed by 5 bases and 10 bases, with 9 bases remaining between them. There are 11 residues in the CDR3. Germline CDR1 SGHAT, CDR2 FQNNGV. The CDR3 coding sequence is TGTGCCAGCAGCCGGGACGGGACCATATATTTT. Translation: CASSRDGTIYF.

This chain uses TRBV6-1 with TRBJ2-3; D perhaps matches TRBD1 (6 bases). The CDR3 has 13 residues. Trimming cost V 7 bases and J 4 bases, with 12 bases left between them. In germline, CDR1 is MNHNS, CDR2 SASEGT. The CDR3 loop is CASTPAGADTQYF. Written as DNA, the CDR3 is TGTGCCAGCACCCCGGCAGGGGCAGATACGCAGTATTTT.

The V and J genes are TRBV5-1 and TRBJ2-1; D gene uncertain. The CDR3 extends over 17 amino acids. In germline, CDR1 is SGHRS, CDR2 YFSETQ. V was shortened by 0 bases and J by 6 bases, with 19 bases between the two germline ends. In DNA form, the CDR3 reads TGCGCCAGCAGCTTGGCCTACCGGAGATCGGATGGCAATGAGCAGTTCTTC. Translation gives CASSLAYRRSDGNEQFF.

The chain couples TRBV28 to TRBJ1-2; D is ambiguous. Deletions cut 5 bases from V and 3 bases from J, with 7 bases between. The germline gives CDR1 MDHEN, CDR2 SYDVKM. There are 12 residues in the CDR3. CDR3 protein: CASSPTYYGYTF. DNA for the CDR3: TGTGCCAGCAGTCCTACATACTATGGCTACACCTTC.

The V and J genes are TRBV7-9 and TRBJ2-3; D may be TRBD1 (5 bases). CDR1 SEHNR and CDR2 FQNEAQ come from the germline V gene (reference sequence). CDR3 length equals 16 residues. V lost 1 base and J lost 4, with 15 bases in between. CDR3 nucleotide sequence: TGTGCCAGCAGCTTAGGGCAGGGAAAGTGGTCAGATACGCAGTATTTT. Protein: CASSLGQGKWSDTQYF.

The genes are TRBV19 and TRBJ1-2; D uncertain. This CDR3 region has 14 residues. The germline V gene has CDR1 LNHDA and CDR2 SQIVND (reference sequence). Trimming removed 6 bases from V and 4 bases from J, with 15 bases in between. The DNA of the CDR3 is TGTGCCAGTAGCCGGGCCCTATACGGCTATGGCTACACCTTC. Protein sequence: CASSRALYGYGYTF. Complete variable domain (other parts from reference TRBV19 and TRBJ1-2): DGGITQSPKYLFRKEGQNVTLSCEQNLNHDAMYWYRQDPGQGLRLIYYSQIVNDFQKGDIAEGYSVSREKKESFPLTVTSAQKNPTAFYLCASSRALYGYGYTFGSGTRLTVV.

The chain uses TRBV19 and TRBJ2-3, with 10 bases lining up with TRBD2. This CDR3 has 15 amino acids. J was trimmed by 3 bases and V by 6 bases; bases with no gene match: 6. The V gene's germline CDR1 is LNHDA and CDR2 SQIVND (reference sequence). This CDR3 reads CASSRGLARTDTQYF. CDR3 DNA: TGTGCCAGTAGCAGGGGACTAGCGAGGACAGATACGCAGTATTTT.

This clone was seen only a few times. As DNA, the CDR3 is TGCGCCAGCAGAACCTTAAGCCACCATACGCAGTATTTT. Translated: CASRTLSHHTQYF. The chain employs TRBV4-1 and TRBJ2-3, with D unresolved. V was cut by 6 bases and J by 7 bases, with 14 bases left in between. Germline values: CDR1 MGHRA, CDR2 YSYEKL. This CDR3 spans 13 amino acids.